The rows below give T cell receptor beta chains drawn from one sample of a study of patients and donors after allogeneic stem cell transplantation. From the RT-PCR reads, TCRdb called clonotypes with MiXCR, one entry per CDR3 protein. The sample has around 90,000 distinct CDR3 sequences; approximately 49% are singletons. The sample taken for sequencing was blood, either unsorted or a sorted T cell fraction (not recorded which). These receptors were taken from a human donor who was either an allogeneic HSCT recipient or a stem cell or donor lymphocyte infusion donor (not recorded which). It is not recorded whose cells these are; they may come from a transplant donor. Each CDR3 is given without its conserved first and last residue. The D gene is left open where the match is weak. Only some rows state a clone size, as once, few, many or a class for expanded clones.

clone_size: .; d_call: .; cdr3_length: 11; v_call: TRBV5-1; cdr3_aa: ASSREGNTEAF
clone_size: few; d_call: .; cdr3_length: 10; v_call: TRBV14; cdr3_aa: ASSPGPRWAF
clone_size: .; d_call: .; cdr3_length: 12; v_call: TRBV21-1; cdr3_aa: ASSPVRGLGGYT
clone_size: many; d_call: .; cdr3_length: 13; v_call: TRBV5-1; cdr3_aa: ASSFGSGYGTEAF
clone_size: .; d_call: .; cdr3_length: 13; v_call: TRBV4-1; cdr3_aa: ASSQEGLVSYEQY
clone_size: .; d_call: .; cdr3_length: 11; v_call: TRBV2; cdr3_aa: ASSLSIVKTQY
clone_size: .; d_call: TRBD1; cdr3_length: 12; v_call: TRBV4-3; cdr3_aa: ASSQLRGYGEAF
clone_size: few; d_call: .; cdr3_length: 13; v_call: TRBV4-3; cdr3_aa: ASSQENRLYYGYT
clone_size: .; d_call: TRBD1; cdr3_length: 11; v_call: TRBV20-1; cdr3_aa: SAGDSQRYGYT
clone_size: once; d_call: .; cdr3_length: 10; v_call: TRBV6-2/TRBV6-3; cdr3_aa: ASSYQNQPQH
clone_size: few; d_call: .; cdr3_length: 13; v_call: TRBV2; cdr3_aa: ASSEIIGANYGYT
clone_size: .; d_call: TRBD1; cdr3_length: 14; v_call: TRBV20-1; cdr3_aa: SATSPGTGADNEQF
clone_size: .; d_call: TRBD1; cdr3_length: 13; v_call: TRBV5-1; cdr3_aa: ASSLRTGGSYGYT
clone_size: many; d_call: .; cdr3_length: 14; v_call: TRBV7-9; cdr3_aa: ASSLSRGSRNSPLH
clone_size: few; d_call: .; cdr3_length: 13; v_call: TRBV27; cdr3_aa: ASRNSVYSNQPQH
clone_size: .; d_call: .; cdr3_length: 12; v_call: TRBV3-1; cdr3_aa: ASSQDRELNEQF
clone_size: .; d_call: .; cdr3_length: 12; v_call: TRBV6-2/TRBV6-3; cdr3_aa: ASSYSGGGQPQH
clone_size: .; d_call: .; cdr3_length: 8; v_call: TRBV29-1; cdr3_aa: SVVRTEAF
clone_size: .; d_call: .; cdr3_length: 11; v_call: TRBV29-1; cdr3_aa: SVRDGLGTEAF
clone_size: .; d_call: .; cdr3_length: 12; v_call: TRBV6-5; cdr3_aa: ASTFRGTNEKLF
clone_size: .; d_call: TRBD1; cdr3_length: 14; v_call: TRBV24-1; cdr3_aa: ATRETGFWINQPQH
clone_size: few; d_call: .; cdr3_length: 13; v_call: TRBV10-3; cdr3_aa: AISSQGKGDYGYT
clone_size: .; d_call: TRBD1; cdr3_length: 11; v_call: TRBV28; cdr3_aa: ASITGTGTEAF
clone_size: .; d_call: .; cdr3_length: 10; v_call: TRBV6-5; cdr3_aa: ASSPNGQPQH
clone_size: once; d_call: TRBD2; cdr3_length: 12; v_call: TRBV20-1; cdr3_aa: SAPHQAGGGEQY
clone_size: .; d_call: TRBD1; cdr3_length: 14; v_call: TRBV10-3; cdr3_aa: AIRANRDRDSYEQY
clone_size: .; d_call: .; cdr3_length: 15; v_call: TRBV5-1; cdr3_aa: ASSAKGPREGNQPQH
clone_size: .; d_call: .; cdr3_length: 11; v_call: TRBV29-1; cdr3_aa: SVEGQVRETQY
clone_size: few; d_call: .; cdr3_length: 14; v_call: TRBV5-1; cdr3_aa: ASSLGRSSYNSPLH
clone_size: .; d_call: .; cdr3_length: 10; v_call: TRBV28; cdr3_aa: ASRRVFLPLH
clone_size: .; d_call: .; cdr3_length: 12; v_call: TRBV6-5; cdr3_aa: ASSYLATGNTIY
clone_size: .; d_call: .; cdr3_length: 13; v_call: TRBV29-1; cdr3_aa: SVVAAEESTGELF
clone_size: .; d_call: TRBD1; cdr3_length: 12; v_call: TRBV28; cdr3_aa: ASSSGTANYGYT
clone_size: few; d_call: .; cdr3_length: 11; v_call: TRBV12-3/TRBV12-4; cdr3_aa: ASSRNADTEAF
clone_size: .; d_call: .; cdr3_length: 10; v_call: TRBV5-1; cdr3_aa: ASSLEGTEAF
clone_size: many; d_call: .; cdr3_length: 10; v_call: TRBV28; cdr3_aa: ASSWGNQPQH
clone_size: .; d_call: .; cdr3_length: 10; v_call: TRBV5-1; cdr3_aa: ASSSTLDTQY
clone_size: once; d_call: .; cdr3_length: 12; v_call: TRBV20-1; cdr3_aa: SAAREAMNTEAF
clone_size: few; d_call: .; cdr3_length: 13; v_call: TRBV12-3/TRBV12-4; cdr3_aa: ASSLYGAGLYGYT
clone_size: .; d_call: .; cdr3_length: 16; v_call: TRBV29-1; cdr3_aa: SVNRRKTKQDPRSSGH
clone_size: few; d_call: .; cdr3_length: 14; v_call: TRBV25-1; cdr3_aa: ASSDPRRQGGEKLF
clone_size: .; d_call: TRBD1; cdr3_length: 15; v_call: TRBV5-1; cdr3_aa: ASSLSLLTGVNTEAF
clone_size: .; d_call: .; cdr3_length: 14; v_call: TRBV4-3; cdr3_aa: ASSQVEGGTNTEAF